Here is one TCR beta chain with its context. What antigen it recognizes has not been identified. One base away there is no much larger clone; base qualities are not given. This specimen's time point label, per the study, means: cells obtained before transplantation from donor or recipient. CD3+CD4+ and CD3+CD8+ populations were FACS-sorted from unstimulated pre-transplant donor and recipient cells taken from spleen or lymph nodes. This entry comes from a study of graft-versus-host responses after intestinal transplantation (dated by TCRdb to the early 2020s). Regarding the research as a whole: Multivisceral, liver-intestinal, or isolated intestinal transplants were received by the recipients. Alloreactive clones were identified by sequencing pre-transplant mixed lymphocyte reaction products and comparing them with unstimulated pre-transplant donor and recipient T cells. Graft-versus-host and host-versus-graft alloreactive T cell clones were tracked in the graft, circulation and bone marrow after intestinal transplantation using bulk TCR-beta CDR3 sequencing. The cohort enrolled about two dozen intestinal transplant recipients, one of whom was a retransplant, and a few patients without pretransplant specimens were excluded. Anti-thymocyte globulin induction was given to all recipients, followed by maintenance tacrolimus and steroids for approximately three years. Samples from a few later patients were sequenced in-house on an Illumina MiSeq with MiXCR processing rather than by the commercial service. Donor T cell macrochimerism was defined as a peak of at least 4% donor T cells among recipient peripheral blood mononuclear cells.

The germline V gene provides CDR1 SGHRS and CDR2 YFSETQ. From the cysteine through the phenylalanine, the CDR3 covers 16 amino acids. The only DNA kept is the CDR3, 48 bases in frame from the first base. V is trimmed back by 4 bases and J by 7 bases, and the junction contains 16 bases that no gene match accounts for. General conclusions and limits of the study: High GvH to HvG T cell clonal ratios were observed in the allografts of patients with donor T cell macrochimerism. Peak levels of circulating GvH clones were associated with declines in HvG clones early after transplant. GvH clones were found in recipient bone marrow, and some of the GvH clones appeared earlier in ileal mucosa or blood, which is consistent with an intestinal mucosal origin. The relatively low number and heterogeneity of intestinal transplant patients limited the conclusions.

Receptor libraries were prepared by the immunoSEQ multiplex PCR assay. For most patients, genomic DNA was isolated using the Qiagen DNeasy Blood and Tissue Kit and was shipped frozen to Adaptive Biotechnologies for TCR sequencing. For most patients, high-throughput TCR-beta CDR3 sequencing of genomic DNA was performed by Adaptive Biotechnologies. Regarding the original processing steps: Adaptive's ImmunoSEQ software supplied the TCR sequencing data for 18 patients, while MiXCR and VDJtools were used to process three other patients. To correct CD4 versus CD8 sorting errors, sequences present in both subsets at a frequency ratio below 5:1 were removed. CDR3 nucleotide sequences shared between donor and recipient were removed because their origin could not be assigned. To count as alloreactive, a clone needed at least 2-fold expansion over unstimulated cells and a minimum CFSE-low frequency of 0.002% (template counts) or 0.001% (read counts). A clone was considered mappable if detected in the sequenced pre-transplant spleen, lymph node, or MLR CFSE-low populations of the donor or recipient. The cumulative frequency of alloreactive clones was calculated as a percentage of all sequences, weighted by copy number. TCRdb retrieved this table from immuneACCESS and kept in-frame rearrangements only. Not all clones are present; in checked studies, unresolved V genes account for under half, and no reason is known for the remainder. The DNA gave D and trimming, while V, J and clone size come from that table. Across this sample there are some 90,000 clones, with 75% to 95% seen only once. The ten largest clones add up to approximately 6% of the sample.

The chain uses TRBV5-1 and TRBJ2-7; 8 bases in between match TRBD2. The input for sequencing was unstimulated CD8+ T cells sorted from spleen or lymph node cells, taken before intestinal transplant. The TCR was taken from a human donor who received an intestinal transplant. This receptor has the CDR3 CASSQAGGGGLGEQYF. The DNA sequence follows: TGCGCCAGCAGCCAGGCCGGAGGCGGGGGGCTCGGAGAGCAGTACTTC.